The sample holds many counts of the clone carrying this TCR beta chain. These data come from a study of neurological immune-mediated disorders. Indicated time point: longitudinal time-point 3. Germline CDR1 SGHVS, CDR2 FQNEAQ. With 2 bases removed from V and 11 bases from J, the gap between germline ends came to 18 bases. The CDR3 runs to 14 residues. TCRdb re-derived calls from the 5' RACE reads in MiXCR, one entry per CDR3 protein. The data show under 100,000 distinct CDR3 sequences, with roughly 4.5% seen just once and around 6% held by the top ten. Sequencing used PBMCs. This sequence joins TRBV7-8 and TRBJ1-1; the D is unclear. The sequence came from a woman aged 55-70 years with multiple sclerosis. The CDR3 coding sequence is TGTGCCAGCAGCTTAATTTTAGGGCTGACTGTGGCTTTCTTT. This gives the protein CASSLILGLTVAFF.